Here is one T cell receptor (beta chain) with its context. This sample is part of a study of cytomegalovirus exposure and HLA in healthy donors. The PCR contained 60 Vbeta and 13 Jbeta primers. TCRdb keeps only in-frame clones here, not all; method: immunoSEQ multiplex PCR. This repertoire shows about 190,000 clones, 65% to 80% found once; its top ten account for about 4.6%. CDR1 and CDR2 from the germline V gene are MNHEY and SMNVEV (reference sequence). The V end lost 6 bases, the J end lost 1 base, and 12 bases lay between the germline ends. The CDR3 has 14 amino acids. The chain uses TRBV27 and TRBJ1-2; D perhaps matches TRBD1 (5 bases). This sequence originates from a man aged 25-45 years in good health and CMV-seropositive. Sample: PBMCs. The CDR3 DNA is TGTGCCAGCAGCCCGGGACTCTATAACTATGGCTACACCTTC. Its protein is CASSPGLYNYGYTF.